The 23 T cell receptor beta chains reported below all come from one sample, sequenced in a study of T cell responses to AZD1222 COVID-19 vaccine. Profiled with immunoSEQ multiplex PCR; TCRdb holds only in-frame clones, not every one. The sample has approximately 180,000 clones; approximately 90% are singletons. Sequencing was performed on peripheral blood, taken 28 days after the second dose of the MenACWY control vaccine. Receptors originate from an adult who received the MenACWY meningococcal vaccine as a control.

J is TRBJ1-6 and V is TRBV28; 8 bases match TRBD1. V dropped 4 bases and J dropped 9; count of bases not matched to a gene: 11. CDR1 and CDR2 (germline): MDHEN, SYDVKM. This CDR3 contains 16 residues. This CDR3 is CASSYRTGSNRSPLHF. DNA for the CDR3: TGTGCCAGCAGTTATCGGACAGGGAGTAATCGTTCACCCCTCCACTTT. The full variable domain, in which reference TRBV28 and TRBJ1-6 provide the parts outside the CDR3, is DVKVTQSSRYLVKRTGEKVFLECVQDMDHENMFWYRQDPGLGLRLIYFSYDVKMKEKGDIPEGYSVSREKKERFSLILESASTNQTSMYLCASSYRTGSNRSPLHFGNGTRLTVT.

The rearrangement joins TRBV18 to TRBJ1-2; D is unclear. Trimming cost V 0 bases and J 1 base, with 9 bases left between them. Germline CDR1 is KGHSH and CDR2 is LQKENI. CDR3 size: 15 residues. CDR3 sequence: CASSPPSTGNYGYTF. CDR3 DNA: TGTGCCAGCTCACCACCGAGTACCGGTAACTATGGCTACACCTTC.

This chain connects TRBV7-9 to TRBJ1-4, with a weak D call TRBD1 (6 bases). The CDR3 has 17 amino acids. Germline CDR1 is SEHNR and CDR2 is FQNEAQ (reference sequence). The V gene lost 3 bases and the J gene lost 0 bases, with 14 bases spanning the gap. The CDR3 reads CASSFSRGTPTNEKLFF. The CDR3 region has the DNA TGTGCCAGCAGCTTCAGCCGCGGGACACCAACTAATGAAAAACTGTTTTTT.

CDR3 residues: CAWSVIRGSGYGYTF. The CDR3 DNA sequence: TGTGCCTGGAGTGTAATCCGAGGGTCAGGCTATGGCTACACCTTC. This chain uses TRBV30 with TRBJ1-2, with D uncertain. V was clipped by 0 bases and J by 4 bases, with 15 bases between them. CDR3 size: 15 residues. Germline CDR1 is GTSNPN and CDR2 is SVGIG (reference sequence).

This sequence joins TRBV2 and TRBJ1-5; possibly TRBD1 for D (6 bases). CDR1 and CDR2 (germline): SNHLY, FYNNEI. This CDR3 contains 13 residues. V shed 5 bases and J shed 8 bases, with 13 bases lying between them. For the CDR3, the DNA is TGTGCCAGCAGTTATGGGGGGCGGGAGCCCCAGCATTTT. It is translated as CASSYGGREPQHF.

V gene TRBV5-4 combines with J gene TRBJ2-3; D might be TRBD2 (6 bases). The ends were cut back, 0 bases at V and 4 bases at J, with 6 bases in the middle. The CDR3 has 13 residues. Germline V lookup: CDR1 SGHNT, CDR2 YYREEE (reference sequence). The CDR3 is CASSLGGADTQYF. Written as DNA, the CDR3 is TGTGCCAGCAGCTTGGGGGGGGCAGATACGCAGTATTTT.

The chain employs TRBV7-9 and TRBJ1-1; D uncertain. Per the germline V gene, CDR1 is SEHNR and CDR2 is FQNEAQ (reference sequence). Trimming cost V 10 bases and J 0 bases, with 18 bases left between them. The CDR3 extends over 15 amino acids. For the CDR3, the DNA is TGTGCCAACGATAAGGTTGGAAACATGAACACTGAAGCTTTCTTT. Its protein product is CANDKVGNMNTEAFF.

The chain uses TRBV6-5 and TRBJ2-3, with D possibly called TRBD1 or TRBD2 (5 bases each). CDR1 MNHEY and CDR2 SVGAGI come from the germline V gene. V lost 2 bases and J lost 6, with 6 bases in between. This CDR3 is built from 12 residues. The CDR3 sequence is CASSYEGDTQYF. The CDR3 coding sequence is TGTGCCAGCAGTTACGAGGGGGATACGCAGTATTTT.

In this sample, this clone turned up a few times. The V and J genes are TRBV19 and TRBJ1-2; no clear D gene. This CDR3 has 16 residues. In germline, CDR1 is LNHDA, CDR2 SQIVND (reference sequence). Deletions cut 7 bases from V and 6 bases from J, with 24 bases between. CDR3 nucleotides: TGTGCCAGTACCCTCACCCCCCCCGGAGGGTCCCATGGCTACACCTTC. This translates into CASTLTPPGGSHGYTF.

This chain links TRBV6-5 with TRBJ2-1; no clear D. The CDR3 totals 14 residues. Germline CDR1 reads MNHEY; CDR2 reads SVGAGI. Trimming took 0 bases from V and 9 from J, leaving 12 bases between them. CDR3 sequence reads: CASSYSRPMVEQFF. The CDR3 nucleotides read TGTGCCAGCAGTTACTCGAGACCCATGGTTGAGCAGTTCTTC.

This chain uses TRBV11-3 with TRBJ2-1; 9 bases align to TRBD2. In germline, CDR1 is SGHNT, CDR2 YENEEA. The CDR3 runs 17 residues. V lost 4 bases, J lost 8 bases, and 15 bases stayed unmatched. The CDR3 spells CASSSPTAAGGRYEQFF. The DNA for the CDR3 is TGTGCCAGCAGCTCCCCAACGGCGGCGGGAGGGCGGTATGAGCAGTTCTTC.

This chain uses TRBV6-5 with TRBJ1-1, with D unclear. Germline lookup yields CDR1 MNHEY and CDR2 SVGAGI. The length of the CDR3 is 13 residues. With 2 bases removed from V and 9 bases from J, the gap between germline ends came to 13 bases. The CDR3 nucleotides are TGTGCCAGCAGTTACGGCCGCGGCGCTCAAGCTTTCTTT. This translates into CASSYGRGAQAFF.

V is TRBV12-3 or TRBV12-4 and J is TRBJ1-5; TRBD1 matches 7 bases. There are 13 residues in the CDR3. V dropped 5 bases and J dropped 8; count of bases not matched to a gene: 6. CDR3 sequence: CASSRDRVEPQHF. The CDR3 DNA reads TGTGCCAGCAGTCGAGACAGGGTTGAGCCCCAGCATTTT.

The chain joins TRBV6-6 to TRBJ1-1, with no clear D. V was cut by 4 bases and J by 1 base, with 7 bases left in between. The CDR3 loop spans 13 amino acids. The germline CDR1 and CDR2 sequences are MNHNY and SVGAGI (reference sequence). CDR3 protein: CASSSLGNTEAFF. The CDR3 DNA is TGTGCCAGCAGTTCTTTGGGGAACACTGAAGCTTTCTTT.

The chain links TRBV30 to TRBJ1-3; D possibly corresponds to TRBD1 (5 bases). Trimming cost V 5 bases and J 0 bases, with 11 bases left between them. Looked up from germline, CDR1 is GTSNPN and CDR2 is SVGIG (reference sequence). The CDR3 consists of 14 residues. This CDR3 is CAWDHRYSGNTIYF. Written as DNA, the CDR3 is TGTGCCTGGGACCACAGGTACTCTGGAAACACCATATATTTT. Based on the CDR3 plus reference TRBV30 and TRBJ1-3, the full variable domain is SQTIHQWPATLVQPVGSPLSLECTVEGTSNPNLYWYRQAAGRGLQLLFYSVGIGQISSEVPQNLSASRPQDRQFILSSKKLLLSDSGFYLCAWDHRYSGNTIYFGEGSWLTVV.

This chain connects TRBV9 to TRBJ2-2; D is perhaps TRBD1 (6 bases). This CDR3 region has 13 residues. Trimming removed 5 bases at V and 4 bases at J, with 9 bases between. Germline V CDR1 and CDR2: SGDLS, YYNGEE. CDR3 sequence: CASRGGFTGELFF. DNA for the CDR3: TGTGCCAGCAGAGGGGGATTCACCGGGGAGCTGTTTTTT.

The V and J genes are TRBV12-3 or TRBV12-4 and TRBJ2-3; TRBD1 might be the D (6 bases). This CDR3 has 13 residues. Trimming removed 6 bases from V and 6 bases from J, with 13 bases in between. The CDR3 region is CASSGQIVDTQYF. DNA of the CDR3: TGTGCCAGCAGCGGACAGATTGTCGATACGCAGTATTTT.

This clone occurred once. CDR3 in DNA: TGTGCCAGCAGCTCGGGACAGGTTATCAATCAGCCCCAGCATTTT. It encodes CASSSGQVINQPQHF. The J gene is TRBJ1-5, the V gene TRBV7-9; 8 bases are shared with TRBD1. CDR1 and CDR2 (germline): SEHNR, FQNEAQ (reference sequence). The CDR3 has 15 amino acids. V lost 4 bases, J lost 3 bases, and 5 bases stayed unmatched.

The chain uses TRBV28 and TRBJ1-2; D is possibly TRBD1 (5 bases). The CDR3 totals 13 residues. Germline CDR1 reads MDHEN; CDR2 reads SYDVKM. Trimming removed 5 bases at V and 8 bases at J, with 15 bases between. The CDR3 spells CASSLPGWWGYTF. The CDR3 DNA sequence: TGTGCCAGCAGTCTCCCAGGGTGGTGGGGCTACACCTTC.

The V gene is TRBV6-5, the J gene TRBJ2-7; 7 bases agree with TRBD2. Germline assignment: CDR1 MNHEY and CDR2 SVGAGI. This CDR3 contains 15 residues. The V gene end was trimmed by 7 bases and the J gene end by 5 bases; junction bases not matched to a gene: 14. CDR3 in amino acids: CASIGVGGRPHEQYF. CDR3 nucleotide sequence: TGTGCCAGCATTGGGGTGGGAGGGAGGCCTCACGAGCAGTACTTC.

The V call is TRBV10-3, the J call TRBJ1-2; TRBD1 matches at 9 bases. CDR3 size: 13 residues. Germline CDR1 and CDR2: ENHRY and SYGVKD. V shed 6 bases, J shed 7 bases, and the junction held 6 bases outside the gene matches. The CDR3 here is CAISRDREVGYTF. CDR3 sequence (DNA): TGTGCCATCAGCAGGGACAGGGAAGTTGGCTACACCTTC.

This sequence joins TRBV6-5 and TRBJ1-2, with 9 bases fitting TRBD1. Losses at the gene ends were 2 bases for V and 4 bases for J; bases not matched to a gene: 2. This CDR3 is built from 14 residues. Germline CDR1 is MNHEY and CDR2 is SVGAGI. This chain's CDR3 is CASSYRTGAYGYTF. The CDR3 DNA sequence: TGTGCCAGCAGTTACAGGACAGGGGCCTATGGCTACACCTTC.

The chain has TRBV28 and TRBJ1-5, with no clear D. CDR3 length: 11 amino acids. V was shortened by 5 bases and J by 5 bases, with 4 bases between the two germline ends. Germline V CDR1 and CDR2: MDHEN, SYDVKM. CDR3 amino acids: CASSLHQPQHF. The CDR3 nucleotides are TGTGCCAGCAGTCTACATCAGCCCCAGCATTTT.